This TCR beta chain was captured in a study of Ad26.COV2.S vaccination and SARS-CoV-2 variants. About the study: A participant enrolled in the COV1001 Ad26.COV2.S trial arm provided the sample. Ad26.COV2.S shots went into the muscle once or twice, 56 days apart.

The CDR3 runs to 13 residues. V lost 3 bases to trimming and J lost 1 base, with 6 bases between them. Germline lookup yields CDR1 MNHEY and CDR2 SMNVEV (reference sequence). Assay used: immunoSEQ multiplex PCR; TCRdb lists only in-frame clones, some missing. Counted here are about 330,000 clones, about nine tenths occurring once; the ten biggest clones make up around 5.5%. Comment on this clone: Other DNA sequences of this sample code for an identical CDR3.

Treatment meaning: about 20 received Ad26.COV2.S at low or high dose, single or two shots; 5 received placebo; per-sample allocation not given. Specimen acquisition occurred on day 63 following the initial vaccine or placebo injection. In Boston, the donor was an adult between 18-55 years of age. The vaccine delivered Wuhan-strain SARS-CoV-2 spike through an Ad26 vector. This specimen was peripheral blood, taken in a trial of Ad26.COV2.S vaccine versus placebo. This chain links TRBV27 with TRBJ1-1, with D uncertain. The source is a person aged 18-65 years who received the Ad26.COV2.S COVID-19 vaccine or a placebo. CDR3 sequence reads: CASSLRENTEAFF. The CDR3 coding sequence is TGTGCCAGCAGTTTGAGAGAGAACACTGAAGCTTTCTTT.